These 31 T cell receptor beta chains were sequenced from one sample in a study of human T cells and chemical hapten exposure. TCRdb re-derived calls from the RACE reads in MiXCR, one entry per CDR3 protein. The table lists around 250,000 distinct CDR3 sequences, approximately 8.4% of them singletons, with 2% to 3% in the top ten. Time point in this sample: pre-sensitization, week 0. The treatment was: therapeutic diphenylcyclopropenone sensitization with weekly scalp DPC. This material consisted of whole blood, taken in connection with sensitization to the hapten diphenylcyclopropenone (DPC). These receptors came from a woman aged 40 to 50 with alopecia areata. Some clones in this sample may be carry-over from other donors' samples.

CDR3 in amino acids: CAIRSSQVNEQFF. The CDR3 coding sequence is TGTGCCATCAGGAGCTCACAGGTCAATGAGCAGTTCTTC. The V call is TRBV10-3, the J call TRBJ2-1; maybe TRBD1 (5 bases). This CDR3 region has 13 residues. V lost 6 bases, J lost 6 bases, and 12 bases lay in between. Germline CDR1 ENHRY, CDR2 SYGVKD.

V gene TRBV7-9 combines with J gene TRBJ1-4; no clear D gene. Germline CDR1 is SEHNR and CDR2 is FQNEAQ (reference sequence). The CDR3 covers 18 residues. V was trimmed by 1 base and J by 12 bases, leaving 27 bases between them. CDR3 in DNA: TGTGCCAGCAGCTTAGGAGCTCAGATAACCTTGGATGATCGAGAACTGTTTTTT. Its protein product is CASSLGAQITLDDRELFF.

This clonotype has just a few counts. This chain connects TRBV5-5 to TRBJ2-7, with D tentatively TRBD2 (6 bases). With 3 bases removed from V and 2 bases from J, the gap between germline ends came to 15 bases. Germline CDR1 SGHKS, CDR2 YYEKEE (reference sequence). This CDR3 region has 15 residues. The CDR3 spells CASSSSTGSPYEQYF. CDR3 coding DNA: TGTGCCAGCAGCTCCAGTACCGGGAGTCCCTACGAGCAGTACTTC.

The chain carries TRBV7-9 and TRBJ2-1, with TRBD2 identical over 12 bases. The V gene's germline CDR1 is SEHNR and CDR2 FQNEAQ (reference sequence). The CDR3 is 18 amino acids. V lost 5 bases and J lost 2; bases outside the gene matches: 10. CDR3 protein: CASSGYRLAGGTYNEQFF. CDR3 in DNA: TGTGCCAGCAGCGGATACCGGCTAGCGGGAGGGACCTACAATGAGCAGTTCTTC. Together with reference TRBV7-9 and TRBJ2-1, the CDR3 gives the full variable domain: DTGVSQNPRHKITKRGQNVTFRCDPISEHNRLYWYRQTLGQGPEFLTYFQNEAQLEKSRLLSDRFSAERPKGSFSTLEIQRTEQGDSAMYLCASSGYRLAGGTYNEQFFGPGTRLTVL.

In its sample, this clonotype was seen a few times. V gene TRBV6-6 combines with J gene TRBJ1-6, with D uncertain. Trimming left V 2 bases short and J 11 bases short, with 7 bases between. CDR1 and CDR2 (germline): MNHNY, SVGAGI (reference sequence). The CDR3 contains 12 residues. CDR3 residues: CASSYMEAPLHF. For the CDR3, the DNA is TGTGCCAGCAGTTACATGGAGGCACCCCTCCACTTT.

This rearrangement joins TRBV2 to TRBJ2-2; 10 bases map to TRBD1. Germline V lookup: CDR1 SNHLY, CDR2 FYNNEI. Unmatched junction bases numbered 7, after V lost 3 bases and J lost 3 bases. CDR3 size: 17 residues. CDR3 sequence reads: CASSETGTGVYTGELFF. The CDR3 DNA sequence: TGTGCCAGCAGTGAGACCGGGACAGGGGTCTACACCGGGGAGCTGTTTTTT.

This clonotype was seen more than once but under ten times. V is TRBV6-6 and J is TRBJ2-7, with D possibly matching TRBD2 (6 bases). The CDR3 runs 14 residues. V lost 5 bases to trimming and J lost 0 bases, with 11 bases between them. Germline V CDR1 and CDR2: MNHNY, SVGAGI (reference sequence). The CDR3 DNA reads as TGTGCCAGCAGTCCCCGGGACTTCTCCTACGAGCAGTACTTC. Encoded protein: CASSPRDFSYEQYF.

This clonotype was seen a few times. The chain recombines TRBV7-2 with TRBJ2-1; 9 bases line up with TRBD2. V trimming: 5 bases; J trimming: 6 bases; junction bases outside the gene matches: 5. Germline loops: CDR1 SGHTA, CDR2 FQGNSA. The CDR3 totals 14 residues. The CDR3 nucleotides are TGTGCCAGCAGCGGACTAGCGACGAGCAATGAGCAGTTCTTC. Translated, it gives CASSGLATSNEQFF.

The table lists this clonotype with a few counts. The chain uses TRBV20-1 and TRBJ2-5; 8 bases fit TRBD1. V was pared by 0 bases and J by 1 base, with 4 bases of the junction left unmatched. Germline V gene lookup returns CDR1 DFQATT and CDR2 SNEGSKA (reference sequence). The CDR3 is 15 amino acids. The CDR3 coding sequence is TGCAGTGCTAGAGATGGGCAGGGGGCCCAAGAGACCCAGTACTTC. Translated, it gives CSARDGQGAQETQYF.

This chain uses TRBV11-1 with TRBJ2-1; D may be TRBD2 (5 bases). Trimming left V 5 bases short and J 6 bases short, with 17 bases between. Germline CDR1 SGHAT, CDR2 FQDESV (reference sequence). CDR3 length: 15 residues. In nucleotides, the CDR3 is TGTGCCAGCAGCCCCTCGCGGATTAGCGCCAATGAGCAGTTCTTC. Encoded protein: CASSPSRISANEQFF.

This clonotype was found a few times. The chain uses TRBV6-2 or TRBV6-3 and TRBJ1-5, with a weak D call TRBD1 (5 bases). The CDR3 length is 15 residues. V was cut by 4 bases and J by 3 bases, with 13 bases left in between. CDR1 and CDR2 from the germline V gene are MNHEY and SVGEGT. This chain's CDR3 is CASSWKGPANQPQHF. The CDR3 nucleotides read TGTGCCAGCAGTTGGAAGGGGCCGGCCAATCAGCCCCAGCATTTT.

Many counts were recorded for this clonotype. The J gene is TRBJ2-1, the V gene TRBV6-2 or TRBV6-3, with unresolved D. Trimming shortened V by 2 bases and J by 3 bases, and 11 bases separated the two germline ends. Germline V gene sequence: CDR1 MNHEY, CDR2 SVGEGT. The CDR3 has 15 residues. The CDR3 sequence is CASSYRPLNYNEQFF. CDR3 nucleotide sequence: TGTGCCAGCAGTTACCGACCACTTAACTACAATGAGCAGTTCTTC.

This clonotype is termed medium-sized (0.01 to 0.1%). The V and J genes are TRBV6-4 and TRBJ2-1; TRBD2 matches 8 bases. This CDR3 is 16 amino acids long. Trimming took 6 bases from V and 4 from J; bases not matched to a gene: 11. CDR1 MRHNA and CDR2 SNTAGT come from the germline V gene. The CDR3 sequence: CASSAAGGAGYNEQFF. In DNA form, the CDR3 reads TGTGCCAGCAGCGCCGCGGGGGGAGCGGGATACAATGAGCAGTTCTTC.

This rearrangement joins TRBV7-3 to TRBJ2-5, with D hard to call. There are 13 residues in the CDR3. Per the germline V gene, CDR1 is SGHTA and CDR2 is FQGTGA. V lost 2 bases and J 5 bases, leaving 9 bases between the germline ends. CDR3 in DNA: TGTGCCAGCAGCTTAGGGCATGGGGAGACCCAGTACTTC. Translated: CASSLGHGETQYF.

This clonotype came up many times. The chain joins TRBV24-1 to TRBJ2-1; D not certain. V was clipped by 4 bases and J by 14 bases, with 11 bases between them. This CDR3 has 11 residues. Per the germline V gene, CDR1 is KGHDR and CDR2 is SFDVKD. The CDR3 DNA reads as TGTGCCACCAGTGAATTGGGGTCGGAGTTCTTC. Its protein product is CATSELGSEFF.

This clonotype was picked up a small number of times. V and J are TRBV28 and TRBJ1-1; D might be TRBD1 (5 bases). The CDR3 sequence is 15 residues long. Germline V CDR1 and CDR2: MDHEN, SYDVKM. V lost 7 bases and J 4 bases, leaving 19 bases between the germline ends. CDR3 sequence (DNA): TGTGCCAGCACCATCTCGGGTAGGGGAGGCACTGAAGCTTTCTTT. It translates to CASTISGRGGTEAFF.

With respect to this clonotype: This may arise from a read error, as a much more abundant clone is one base away. This sequence joins TRBV2 and TRBJ2-7; D unresolved. The CDR3 length is 11 residues. The germline V and J ends were trimmed by 4 bases and 3 bases, with 4 bases remaining between them. Germline V CDR1 and CDR2: SNHLY, FYNNEI. CDR3 bases: TGTGCCAGCAGTGTCCTCTACGAGCAGTACTTC. This translates into CASSVLYEQYF. The entire variable domain, with the rest obtained from reference TRBV2 and TRBJ2-7, is as follows: EPEVTQTPSHQVTQMGQEVILRCVPISNHLYFYWYRQILGQKVEFLVSFYNNEISEKSEIFDDQFSVERPDGSNFTLKIRSTKLEDSAMYFCASSVLYEQYFGPGTRLTVT.

J is TRBJ2-7 and V is TRBV29-1, with a possible D match to TRBD1 (6 bases). Germline-derived CDR1 and CDR2 are SQVTM and ANQGSEA. The CDR3 is 15 residues long. Deletions cut 4 bases from V and 3 bases from J, with 19 bases between. CDR3 region: CSVADPGEALYEQYF. CDR3 coding DNA: TGCAGCGTTGCCGACCCAGGGGAAGCTCTCTACGAGCAGTACTTC.

The chain uses TRBV4-3 and TRBJ2-5; 13 bases match TRBD2. The J segment lost 4 bases and the V segment lost 4 bases, leaving 3 bases of the junction unmatched. The CDR3 is 15 amino acids. Germline-derived CDR1 and CDR2 are LGHNA and YSLEER. CDR3: CASSLTSGRRETQYF. The CDR3 region has the DNA TGCGCCAGCAGCCTGACTAGCGGGAGGAGAGAGACCCAGTACTTC.

The chain combines TRBV20-1 with TRBJ2-2; 12 bases line up with TRBD2. Per the germline V gene, CDR1 is DFQATT and CDR2 is SNEGSKA (reference sequence). Unmatched junction bases numbered 6, after V lost 5 bases and J lost 8 bases. The CDR3 extends over 14 amino acids. CDR3 sequence (DNA): TGCAGTGCTCTAGCGGGAGGGGCGAATGGGGAGCTGTTTTTT. Protein product: CSALAGGANGELFF.

The V call is TRBV20-1, the J call TRBJ2-3; 7 bases map to TRBD1. V was pared by 6 bases and J by 4 bases, with 13 bases of the junction left unmatched. The CDR3 contains 15 residues. Germline CDR1 reads DFQATT; CDR2 reads SNEGSKA (reference sequence). The CDR3 sequence: CSAHNRGRFPDTQYF. The CDR3 DNA follows: TGCAGTGCCCACAACAGGGGAAGATTTCCAGATACGCAGTATTTT.

The sample holds a few counts of this clonotype. The CDR3 DNA is TGTGCCAGCAGTTTGGACCACATGAACACTGAAGCTTTCTTT. Amino acid sequence: CASSLDHMNTEAFF. The chain has TRBV12-3 or TRBV12-4 and TRBJ1-1; D ambiguous. This CDR3 has 14 amino acids. Trimming pared 3 bases from V and 0 bases from J, leaving 8 bases between.

This clonotype showed up just a few times. The chain links TRBV5-5 to TRBJ1-1; D might be TRBD1 (6 bases). CDR3 length: 14 residues. From germline, CDR1 is SGHKS and CDR2 YYEKEE (reference sequence). V lost 2 bases, J lost 10 bases, and 18 bases lay in between. The CDR3 loop reads CASSFQTTGKGAFF. CDR3 nucleotide sequence: TGTGCCAGCAGCTTCCAGACTACAGGGAAGGGAGCTTTCTTT.

J is TRBJ1-2 and V is TRBV29-1; 7 bases are a match to TRBD1. This CDR3 region has 13 residues. Unmatched junction bases numbered 6, after V lost 7 bases and J lost 1 base. Germline V gene lookup returns CDR1 SQVTM and CDR2 ANQGSEA. CDR3 loop: CSAWDSYNYGYTF. The DNA for the CDR3 is TGCAGCGCTTGGGACAGCTATAACTATGGCTACACCTTC.

The chain uses TRBV6-5 and TRBJ1-2, with 8 bases identical to TRBD1. The V segment lost 6 bases and the J segment 6 bases; nucleotides outside the gene matches: 9. Germline CDR1 and CDR2: MNHEY and SVGAGI. The CDR3 has 14 amino acids. CDR3: CASSPEDRVDGYTF. In DNA, the CDR3 is TGTGCCAGCAGCCCTGAGGACAGGGTTGATGGCTACACCTTC.

This clonotype was seen only a few times. The chain is built from TRBV7-9 and TRBJ2-1; perhaps TRBD2 as D (6 bases). Trimming removed 0 bases from V and 0 bases from J, with 12 bases in between. CDR3 length equals 17 residues. The V gene's germline CDR1 is SEHNR and CDR2 FQNEAQ (reference sequence). The CDR3 region has the DNA TGTGCCAGCAGCTTAGCGTTAGCGGCCAGCTCCTACAATGAGCAGTTCTTC. Amino acids: CASSLALAASSYNEQFF.

The rearrangement joins TRBV20-1 to TRBJ2-7, with 12 bases lining up with TRBD2. CDR1 is DFQATT, CDR2 SNEGSKA, per germline (reference sequence). V shed 2 bases, J shed 3 bases, and the junction held 5 bases outside the gene matches. This CDR3 contains 15 residues. CDR3 loop: CSARPTSGRNYEQYF. The CDR3 DNA sequence: TGCAGTGCTAGACCTACTAGCGGGAGGAACTACGAGCAGTACTTC.

This clonotype was observed a few times. J is TRBJ1-5 and V is TRBV13; TRBD1 aligns across 8 bases. Germline V lookup: CDR1 PRHDT, CDR2 FYEKMQ (reference sequence). The ends lost 4 bases at V and 6 bases at J; junction bases unmatched: 8. This CDR3 is built from 15 residues. CDR3 bases: TGTGCCAGCAGCTCGACCTTGGACAGGGCTCAGCCCCAGCATTTT. This sequence encodes CASSSTLDRAQPQHF.

The V call is TRBV3-1, the J call TRBJ2-7, with TRBD1 matching 8 bases. With 1 base clipped from V and 2 bases from J, the junction kept 4 bases outside the gene matches. The CDR3 has 15 amino acids. CDR1 LGHDT and CDR2 YNNKEL come from the germline V gene (reference sequence). This CDR3 reads CASSQGRTGTYEQYF. The CDR3 DNA is TGTGCCAGCAGCCAAGGCAGGACAGGGACCTACGAGCAGTACTTC.

In the case of this clonotype: At one boundary the junction diverges from the germline segment, which might be a read error. V usage is TRBV28 and J usage is TRBJ2-7; 9 nucleotides line up with TRBD1. CDR3 length: 13 residues. Germline loops: CDR1 MDHEN, CDR2 SYDVKM. CDR3 bases: TGTGCCAGCAGTTTACGAGGGACAGGGACGTCGCACTTC. Translation gives CASSLRGTGTSHF.

This chain connects TRBV6-1 to TRBJ2-7; perhaps D is TRBD1 or TRBD2 (7 bases each). This CDR3 has 15 residues. The germline V and J ends were trimmed by 6 bases and 2 bases, with 17 bases remaining between them. Per the germline V gene, CDR1 is MNHNS and CDR2 is SASEGT. CDR3 amino acids: CASRPRQGGPYEQYF. CDR3 nucleotide sequence: TGTGCCAGCAGGCCCCGACAGGGAGGGCCCTACGAGCAGTACTTC.